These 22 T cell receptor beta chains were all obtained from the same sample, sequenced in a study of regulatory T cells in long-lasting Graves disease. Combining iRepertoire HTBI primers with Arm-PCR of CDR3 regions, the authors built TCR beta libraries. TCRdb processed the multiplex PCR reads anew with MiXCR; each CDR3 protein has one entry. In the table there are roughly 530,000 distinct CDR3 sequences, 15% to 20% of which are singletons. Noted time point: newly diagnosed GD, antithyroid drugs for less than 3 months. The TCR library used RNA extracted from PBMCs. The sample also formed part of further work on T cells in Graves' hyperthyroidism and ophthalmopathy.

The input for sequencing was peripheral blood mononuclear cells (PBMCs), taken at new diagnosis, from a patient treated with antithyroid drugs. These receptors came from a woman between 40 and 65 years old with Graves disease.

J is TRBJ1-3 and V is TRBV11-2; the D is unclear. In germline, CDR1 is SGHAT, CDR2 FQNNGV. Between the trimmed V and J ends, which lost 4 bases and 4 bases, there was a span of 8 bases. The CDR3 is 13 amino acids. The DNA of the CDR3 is TGTGCCAGCAGCTCCTCACCGGGAAACACCATATATTTT. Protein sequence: CASSSSPGNTIYF.

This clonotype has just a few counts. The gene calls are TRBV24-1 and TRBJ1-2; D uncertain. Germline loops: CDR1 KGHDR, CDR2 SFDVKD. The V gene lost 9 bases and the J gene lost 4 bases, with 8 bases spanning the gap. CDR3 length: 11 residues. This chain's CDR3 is CATAGSYGYTF. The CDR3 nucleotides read TGTGCCACCGCAGGCTCCTATGGCTACACCTTC.

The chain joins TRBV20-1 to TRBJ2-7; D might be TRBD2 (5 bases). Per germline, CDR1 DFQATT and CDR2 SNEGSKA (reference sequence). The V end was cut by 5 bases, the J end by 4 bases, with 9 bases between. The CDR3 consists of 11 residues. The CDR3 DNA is TGCAGTGCTGTAAGGGAGTACGAGCAGTACTTC. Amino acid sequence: CSAVREYEQYF.

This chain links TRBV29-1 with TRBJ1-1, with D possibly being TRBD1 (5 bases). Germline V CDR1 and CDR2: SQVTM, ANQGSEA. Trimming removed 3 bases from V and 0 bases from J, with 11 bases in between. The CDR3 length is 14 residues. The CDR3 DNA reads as TGCAGCGTTGACACCGGGACGGTGAACACTGAAGCTTTCTTT. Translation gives CSVDTGTVNTEAFF. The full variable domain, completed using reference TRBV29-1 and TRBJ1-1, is SAVISQKPSRDICQRGTSLTIQCQVDSQVTMMFWYRQQPGQSLTLIATANQGSEATYESGFVIDKFPISRPNLTFSTLTVSNMSPEDSSIYLCSVDTGTVNTEAFFGQGTRLTVV.

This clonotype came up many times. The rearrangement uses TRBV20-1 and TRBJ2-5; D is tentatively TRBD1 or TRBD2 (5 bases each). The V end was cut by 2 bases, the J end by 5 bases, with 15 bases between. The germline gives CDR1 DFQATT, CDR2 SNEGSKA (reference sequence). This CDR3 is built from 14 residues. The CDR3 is CSARLWQGGETQYF. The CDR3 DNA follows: TGCAGTGCTAGACTGTGGCAGGGCGGGGAGACCCAGTACTTC.

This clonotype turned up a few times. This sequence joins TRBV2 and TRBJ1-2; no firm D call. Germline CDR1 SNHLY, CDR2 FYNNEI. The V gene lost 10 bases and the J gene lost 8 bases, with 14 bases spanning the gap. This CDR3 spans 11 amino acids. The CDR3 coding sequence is TGTGCCACCGGGATTATAGGCGGCTACACCTTC. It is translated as CATGIIGGYTF.

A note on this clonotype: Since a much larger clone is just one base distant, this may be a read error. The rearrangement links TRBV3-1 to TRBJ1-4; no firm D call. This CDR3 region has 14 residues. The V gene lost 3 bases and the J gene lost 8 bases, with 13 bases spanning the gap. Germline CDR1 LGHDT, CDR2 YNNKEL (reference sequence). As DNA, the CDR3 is TGTGCCAGCAGCCACCCCCCACTGGAGGAAAAACTGTTTTTT. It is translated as CASSHPPLEEKLFF.

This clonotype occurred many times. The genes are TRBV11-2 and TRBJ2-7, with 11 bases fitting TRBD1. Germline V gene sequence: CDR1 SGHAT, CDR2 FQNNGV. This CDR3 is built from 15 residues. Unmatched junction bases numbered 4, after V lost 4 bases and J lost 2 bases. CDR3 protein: CASSYGQGATYEQYF. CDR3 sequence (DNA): TGTGCCAGCAGCTATGGACAGGGGGCCACCTACGAGCAGTACTTC.

As DNA, the CDR3 is TGTGCCATCAGTGAGGGCAGGGTATCCAATCAGCCCCAGCATTTT. Amino acid sequence: CAISEGRVSNQPQHF. The chain couples TRBV10-3 to TRBJ1-5, with D possibly being TRBD1 (5 bases). The germline gives CDR1 ENHRY, CDR2 SYGVKD. The CDR3 totals 15 residues. V lost 2 bases and J lost 3, with 11 bases in between.

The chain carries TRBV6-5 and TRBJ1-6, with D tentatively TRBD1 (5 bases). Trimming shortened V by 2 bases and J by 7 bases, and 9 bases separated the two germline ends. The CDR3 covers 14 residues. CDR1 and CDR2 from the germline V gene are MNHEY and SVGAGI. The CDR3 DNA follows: TGTGCCAGCAGTTACGCGGGGCTGAATTCACCCCTCCACTTT. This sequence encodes CASSYAGLNSPLHF.

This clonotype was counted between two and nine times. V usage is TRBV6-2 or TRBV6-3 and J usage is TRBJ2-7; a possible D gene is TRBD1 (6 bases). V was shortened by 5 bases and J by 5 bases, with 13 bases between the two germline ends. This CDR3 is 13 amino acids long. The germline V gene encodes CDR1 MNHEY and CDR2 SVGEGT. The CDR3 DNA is TGTGCCAGCAGTACAGGGAAATTCGACGAGCAGTACTTC. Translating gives CASSTGKFDEQYF.

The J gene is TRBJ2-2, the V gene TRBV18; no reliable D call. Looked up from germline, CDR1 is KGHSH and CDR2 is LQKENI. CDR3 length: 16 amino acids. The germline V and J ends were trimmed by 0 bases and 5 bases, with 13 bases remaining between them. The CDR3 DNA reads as TGTGCCAGCTCACCACCTCTCCCCGATAGGACCGGGGAGCTGTTTTTT. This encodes CASSPPLPDRTGELFF.

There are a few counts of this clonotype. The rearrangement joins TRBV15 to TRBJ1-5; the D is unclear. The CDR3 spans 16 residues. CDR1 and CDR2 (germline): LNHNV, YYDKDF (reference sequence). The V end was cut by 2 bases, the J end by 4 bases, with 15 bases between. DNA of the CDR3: TGTGCCACCAGCAGAACGGAATCGCTAGCAAATCAGCCCCAGCATTTT. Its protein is CATSRTESLANQPQHF. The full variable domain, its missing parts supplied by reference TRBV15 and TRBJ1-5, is DAMVIQNPRYQVTQFGKPVTLSCSQTLNHNVMYWYQQKSSQAPKLLFHYYDKDFNNEADTPDNFQSRRPNTSFCFLDIRSPGLGDTAMYLCATSRTESLANQPQHFGDGTRLSIL.

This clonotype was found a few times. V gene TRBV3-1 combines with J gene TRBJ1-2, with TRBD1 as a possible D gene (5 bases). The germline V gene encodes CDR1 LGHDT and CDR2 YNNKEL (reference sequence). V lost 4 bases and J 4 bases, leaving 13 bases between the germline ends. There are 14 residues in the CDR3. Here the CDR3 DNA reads TGTGCCAGCAGCCGACCAGGGTGGATCTATGGCTACACCTTC. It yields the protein CASSRPGWIYGYTF.

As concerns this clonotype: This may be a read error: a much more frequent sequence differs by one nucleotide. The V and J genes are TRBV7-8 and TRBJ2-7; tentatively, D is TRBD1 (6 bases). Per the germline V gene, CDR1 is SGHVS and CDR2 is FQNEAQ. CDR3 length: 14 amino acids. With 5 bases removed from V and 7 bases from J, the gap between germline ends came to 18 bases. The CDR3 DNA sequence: TGTGCCAGCAGCGCGAATATTTGGGACAATGAGCAGTACTTC. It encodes CASSANIWDNEQYF.

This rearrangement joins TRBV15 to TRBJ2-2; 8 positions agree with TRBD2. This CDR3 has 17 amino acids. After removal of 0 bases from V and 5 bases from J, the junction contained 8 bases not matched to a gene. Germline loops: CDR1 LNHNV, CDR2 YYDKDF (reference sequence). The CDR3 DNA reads TGTGCCACCAGCAGAGATCCCCGGGGGGGCCGGACCGGGGAGCTGTTTTTT. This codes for CATSRDPRGGRTGELFF.

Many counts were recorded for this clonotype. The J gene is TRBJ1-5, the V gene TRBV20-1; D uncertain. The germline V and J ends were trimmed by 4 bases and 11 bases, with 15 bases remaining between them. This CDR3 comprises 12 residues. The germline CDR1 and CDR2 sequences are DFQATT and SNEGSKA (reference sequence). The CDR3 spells CSATPPAQAQHF. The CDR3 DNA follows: TGCAGTGCTACGCCTCCCGCTCAAGCCCAGCATTTT.

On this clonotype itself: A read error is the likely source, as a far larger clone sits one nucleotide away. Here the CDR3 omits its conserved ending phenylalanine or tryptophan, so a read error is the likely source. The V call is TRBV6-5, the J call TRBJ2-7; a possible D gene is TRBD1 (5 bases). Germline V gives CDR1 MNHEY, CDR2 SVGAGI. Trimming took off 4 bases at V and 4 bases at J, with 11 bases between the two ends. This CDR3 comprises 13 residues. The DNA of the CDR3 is TGTGCCAGCAGTTCGACAGATTTTTACGAGCAGTACCTC. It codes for CASSSTDFYEQYL.

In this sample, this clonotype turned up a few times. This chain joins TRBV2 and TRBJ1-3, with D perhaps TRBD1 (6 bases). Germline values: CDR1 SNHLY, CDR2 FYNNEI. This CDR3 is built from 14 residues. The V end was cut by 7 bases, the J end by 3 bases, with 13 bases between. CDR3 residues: CASKPDSIGNTIYF. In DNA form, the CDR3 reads TGTGCCAGCAAACCGGACAGTATTGGAAACACCATATATTTT.

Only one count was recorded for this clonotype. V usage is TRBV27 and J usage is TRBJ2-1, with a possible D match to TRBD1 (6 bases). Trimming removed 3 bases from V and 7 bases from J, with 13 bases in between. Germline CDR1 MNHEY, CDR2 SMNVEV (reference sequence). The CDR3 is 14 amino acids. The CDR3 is CASSFTGTGNEQFF. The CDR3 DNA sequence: TGTGCCAGCAGTTTCACAGGGACGGGGAATGAGCAGTTCTTC.

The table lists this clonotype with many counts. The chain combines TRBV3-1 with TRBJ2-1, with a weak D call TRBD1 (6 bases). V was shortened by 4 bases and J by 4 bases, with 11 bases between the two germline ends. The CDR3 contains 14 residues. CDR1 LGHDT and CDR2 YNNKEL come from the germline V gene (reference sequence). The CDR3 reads CASSPGTTYNEQFF. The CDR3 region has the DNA TGTGCCAGCAGCCCCGGGACAACTTACAATGAGCAGTTCTTC.

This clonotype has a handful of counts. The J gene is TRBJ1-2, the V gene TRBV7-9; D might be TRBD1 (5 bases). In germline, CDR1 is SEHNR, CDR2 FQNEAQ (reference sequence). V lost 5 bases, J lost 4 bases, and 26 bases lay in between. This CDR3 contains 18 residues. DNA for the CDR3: TGTGCCAGCAGCCCGCCCGTTAGGGGCCCGCGGATACTCTATGGCTACACCTTC. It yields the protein CASSPPVRGPRILYGYTF. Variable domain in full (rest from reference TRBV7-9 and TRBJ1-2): DTGVSQNPRHKITKRGQNVTFRCDPISEHNRLYWYRQTLGQGPEFLTYFQNEAQLEKSRLLSDRFSAERPKGSFSTLEIQRTEQGDSAMYLCASSPPVRGPRILYGYTFGSGTRLTVV.